The clone carrying this T cell receptor (beta chain) has just a few counts. Its antigen is undetermined. Each CDR3 protein gets one entry after TCRdb re-called the reads with MiXCR. Among some 940,000 distinct CDR3 sequences, around 30% were seen once, and the ten largest hold roughly an eighth. These data come from a study of T cell repertoires in cytomegalovirus infection. Overall study: Based on public TCR beta signatures, there were indications of CMV infection and of a matching HLA type.

The study, taken as a whole, reports: Clonotypes of TCR beta that were HLA-C-restricted and CMV-specific dominated the ex vivo response.

The CDR3 extends over 14 amino acids. Germline V gives CDR1 KGHDR, CDR2 SFDVKD. V was pared by 3 bases and J by 6 bases, with 13 bases between. The TCR sequence derives from a human donor in good health (CMV status not recorded). Some clones in this sample may be carry-over from other donors' samples. This chain connects TRBV24-1 to TRBJ1-2, with D perhaps TRBD1 (6 bases). Sequences were derived from cultured CD8+ T cells from PBMCs, sampled from culture after CMV antigen stimulation. CDR3 residues: CATSDPDRAHGYTF. The CDR3 DNA follows: TGTGCCACCAGTGATCCGGACAGAGCTCATGGCTACACCTTC.